A single sample gave rise to the 14 T cell receptor beta chains below, sequenced in a study of OX40 agonist ivuxolimab in advanced cancers. This table comes from immunoSEQ multiplex PCR, and its TCRdb copy is limited to in-frame clones, with some not included. The repertoire holds 90,000 to 100,000 clones, 80% to 90% seen once, with 0.8% to 0.9% in the top ten. Sequenced here: CD4+ or CD8+ T cells sorted from blood, sampled in a trial of the OX40 agonist ivuxolimab. Every receptor here comes from an adult with an advanced solid tumor such as melanoma, head and neck, liver or kidney cancer.

This rearrangement joins TRBV18 to TRBJ2-7; the match to TRBD2 covers 11 bases. V lost 5 bases to trimming and J lost 6 bases; unmatched junction nucleotides: 3. CDR3 size: 13 residues. The germline V gene encodes CDR1 KGHSH and CDR2 LQKENI. This CDR3 reads CASSGTSGGEQYV. The CDR3 DNA reads as TGTGCCAGCTCAGGGACTAGCGGCGGCGAGCAGTACGTC.

This clone occurred once. This rearrangement joins TRBV28 to TRBJ1-1, with unresolved D. The CDR3 runs 14 residues. CDR1 is MDHEN and CDR2 is SYDVKM in the germline V gene. Trimming left V 5 bases short and J 1 base short, with 11 bases between. This CDR3 reads CASSPIQTNTEAFF. CDR3 in DNA: TGTGCCAGCAGTCCGATACAGACGAACACTGAAGCTTTCTTT.

The chain employs TRBV7-2 and TRBJ2-7, with TRBD1 matching over 9 bases. The V segment lost 5 bases and the J segment 4 bases; nucleotides outside the gene matches: 12. Germline V gives CDR1 SGHTA, CDR2 FQGNSA. CDR3 size: 16 residues. The CDR3 nucleotides are TGTGCCAGCAGCGAGGGGCTCGGGACAGGGCCATACGAGCAGTACTTC. Its translation is CASSEGLGTGPYEQYF. The complete variable domain, with remaining parts taken from reference TRBV7-2 and TRBJ2-7, reads GAGVSQSPSNKVTEKGKDVELRCDPISGHTALYWYRQSLGQGLEFLIYFQGNSAPDKSGLPSDRFSAERTGGSVSTLTIQRTQQEDSAVYLCASSEGLGTGPYEQYFGPGTRLTVT.

This sequence joins TRBV6-6 and TRBJ1-5; D ambiguous. CDR1 is MNHNY and CDR2 is SVGAGI in the germline V gene (reference sequence). Deletions cut 4 bases from V and 2 bases from J, with 6 bases between. The CDR3 consists of 13 residues. CDR3 region: CASSFGGNQPQHF. CDR3 coding DNA: TGTGCCAGCAGTTTTGGGGGCAATCAGCCCCAGCATTTT.

The rearrangement joins TRBV6-5 to TRBJ1-3; D is undetermined. Trimming stripped 3 bases from V and 0 bases from J, with 12 bases between. CDR3 length: 16 residues. The germline gives CDR1 MNHEY, CDR2 SVGAGI. CDR3 protein: CASSYLGGYSGNTIYF. In DNA, the CDR3 is TGTGCCAGCAGTTATCTTGGAGGGTACTCTGGAAACACCATATATTTT.

The chain links TRBV6-1 to TRBJ2-1, with 13 bases lining up with TRBD2. CDR1 is MNHNS, CDR2 SASEGT, per germline. The CDR3 runs to 17 residues. The V gene end was trimmed by 2 bases and the J gene end by 4 bases; junction bases not matched to a gene: 5. The DNA for the CDR3 is TGTGCCAGCAGTGAAACTAGCGGGAGGGCCGGGTACAATGAGCAGTTCTTC. Amino acid sequence: CASSETSGRAGYNEQFF.

The V call is TRBV18, the J call TRBJ2-1; the match to TRBD1 covers 9 bases. Germline V gene data show CDR1 as KGHSH and CDR2 as LQKENI. J was trimmed by 4 bases and V by 4 bases; bases with no gene match: 11. The CDR3 sequence is 17 residues long. CDR3 loop: CASSLLPGTGSYNEQFF. The CDR3 DNA follows: TGTGCCAGCTCACTATTGCCCGGGACAGGGTCTTACAATGAGCAGTTCTTC.

V and J are TRBV2 and TRBJ1-2, with TRBD1 as a possible D gene (6 bases). V shed 5 bases and J shed 6 bases, with 13 bases lying between them. The CDR3 is 13 amino acids. Germline lookup yields CDR1 SNHLY and CDR2 FYNNEI. CDR3 sequence (DNA): TGTGCCAGCAGTAGAAACAGGGAGCATGGCTACACCTTC. This gives the protein CASSRNREHGYTF.

The chain combines TRBV7-9 with TRBJ2-3; D is ambiguous. Between the trimmed V and J ends, which lost 8 bases and 0 bases, there was a span of 6 bases. CDR1 is SEHNR and CDR2 is FQNEAQ in the germline V gene (reference sequence). This CDR3 has 12 residues. CDR3 in DNA: TGTGCCAGCGGCCGGAGCACAGATACGCAGTATTTT. This translates into CASGRSTDTQYF.

The genes are TRBV19 and TRBJ1-1; D is perhaps TRBD1 (5 bases). Germline V gene lookup returns CDR1 LNHDA and CDR2 SQIVND (reference sequence). Between the trimmed V and J ends, which lost 6 bases and 0 bases, there was a span of 11 bases. The CDR3 runs to 14 residues. CDR3 sequence reads: CASRAGRLNTEAFF. As DNA, the CDR3 is TGTGCCAGTAGGGCGGGGCGATTGAACACTGAAGCTTTCTTT. Looking up the rest from reference TRBV19 and TRBJ1-1 gives the full variable domain: DGGITQSPKYLFRKEGQNVTLSCEQNLNHDAMYWYRQDPGQGLRLIYYSQIVNDFQKGDIAEGYSVSREKKESFPLTVTSAQKNPTAFYLCASRAGRLNTEAFFGQGTRLTVV.

V usage is TRBV5-4 and J usage is TRBJ1-6; D is uncertain. CDR1 is SGHNT and CDR2 is YYREEE in the germline V gene (reference sequence). V was shortened by 0 bases and J by 1 base, with 8 bases between the two germline ends. This CDR3 spans 16 amino acids. As DNA, the CDR3 is TGTGCCAGCAGCTTGGGGACGATTTCCTATAATTCACCCCTCCACTTT. Protein product: CASSLGTISYNSPLHF.

This rearrangement joins TRBV6-5 to TRBJ1-6; D call uncertain. Germline values: CDR1 MNHEY, CDR2 SVGAGI. V lost 10 bases and J 0 bases, leaving 7 bases between the germline ends. This CDR3 has 13 amino acids. The chain's CDR3 is CAIRRSYNSPLHF. The CDR3 DNA is TGTGCCATCAGGCGCTCCTATAATTCACCCCTCCACTTT.

This rearrangement joins TRBV5-1 to TRBJ1-5, with D maybe TRBD1 (5 bases). CDR3 size: 14 residues. Trimming removed 4 bases at V and 7 bases at J, with 15 bases between. Germline CDR1 SGHRS, CDR2 YFSETQ. DNA for the CDR3: TGCGCCAGCAGCCAGGGACTGGGAGGCCAGCCCCAGCATTTT. Its translation: CASSQGLGGQPQHF.

This rearrangement joins TRBV27 to TRBJ2-1; no clear D gene. Germline V gene data show CDR1 as MNHEY and CDR2 as SMNVEV (reference sequence). V gave up 2 bases and J gave up 0 bases, with 8 bases separating them. This CDR3 has 15 residues. The CDR3 nucleotides are TGTGCCAGCAGTTTAGTCGGCCGCTCCTACAATGAGCAGTTCTTC. Translation gives CASSLVGRSYNEQFF.